The sequence of this T cell receptor beta chain was determined in a study of regulatory T cells in long-lasting Graves disease. Germline V gene data show CDR1 as MDHEN and CDR2 as SYDVKM. Trimming removed 5 bases at V and 1 base at J, with 8 bases between. CDR3 length equals 14 residues. Documented time point: persistent/refractory GD, antithyroid drugs over 5 years with positive TRAb. Scientists built the TCR library using RNA that was extracted from PBMCs. Investigators prepared the TCR beta libraries by applying iRepertoire HTBI primers and Arm-PCR of CDR3 regions. MiXCR, applied by TCRdb to the multiplex PCR reads, yields one record per CDR3 protein. The repertoire holds fewer than 400,000 distinct CDR3 sequences, with about 20% as singletons. There are many counts of this clonotype.

The V gene is TRBV28, the J gene TRBJ2-2; possible D gene TRBD1, 5 bases. This TCR was sampled from a female donor with Graves disease. Sequencing was performed on peripheral blood mononuclear cells (PBMCs), taken when the disease was refractory, from a patient treated with antithyroid drugs. This CDR3 reads CASSRQMNTGELFF. The CDR3 coding sequence is TGTGCCAGCAGTCGACAGATGAACACCGGGGAGCTGTTTTTT. The entire variable domain, with the rest obtained from reference TRBV28 and TRBJ2-2, is as follows: DVKVTQSSRYLVKRTGEKVFLECVQDMDHENMFWYRQDPGLGLRLIYFSYDVKMKEKGDIPEGYSVSREKKERFSLILESASTNQTSMYLCASSRQMNTGELFFGEGSRLTVL.